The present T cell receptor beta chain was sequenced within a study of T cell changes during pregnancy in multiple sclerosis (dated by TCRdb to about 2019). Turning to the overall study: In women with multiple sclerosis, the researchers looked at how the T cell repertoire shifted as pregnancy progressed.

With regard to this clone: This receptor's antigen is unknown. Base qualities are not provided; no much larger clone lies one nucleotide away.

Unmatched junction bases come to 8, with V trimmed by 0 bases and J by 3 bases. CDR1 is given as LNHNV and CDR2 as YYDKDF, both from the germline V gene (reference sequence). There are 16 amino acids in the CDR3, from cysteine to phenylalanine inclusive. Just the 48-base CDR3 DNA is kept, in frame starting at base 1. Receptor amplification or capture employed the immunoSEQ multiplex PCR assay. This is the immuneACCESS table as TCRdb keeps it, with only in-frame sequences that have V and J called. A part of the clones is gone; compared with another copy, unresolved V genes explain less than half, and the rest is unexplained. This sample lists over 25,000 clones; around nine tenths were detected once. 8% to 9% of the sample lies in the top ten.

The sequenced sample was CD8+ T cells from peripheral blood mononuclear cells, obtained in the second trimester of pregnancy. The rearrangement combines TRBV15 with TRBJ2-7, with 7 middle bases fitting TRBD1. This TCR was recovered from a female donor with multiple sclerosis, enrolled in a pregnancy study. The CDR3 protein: CATSRDQSRGFYEQYF. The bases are TGTGCCACCAGCAGAGATCAAAGCAGGGGGTTCTACGAGCAGTACTTC. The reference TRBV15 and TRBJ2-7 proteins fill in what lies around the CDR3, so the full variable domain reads DAMVIQNPRYQVTQFGKPVTLSCSQTLNHNVMYWYQQKSSQAPKLLFHYYDKDFNNEADTPDNFQSRRPNTSFCFLDIRSPGLGDTAMYLCATSRDQSRGFYEQYFGPGTRLTVT.